Given below is one T cell receptor beta chain in context. As processed by the authors: Using reference gene primer amplification, nucleated cell counts were estimated. Here immunoSEQ multiplex PCR was the method, and the copy in TCRdb shows in-frame clones only, minus some. Clone size and the V and J calls come from that table; the DNA yielded D and trimming. The sample lists over 55,000 clones; over 70% were seen once. The V end was cut by 2 bases, the J end by 9 bases, with 20 bases between. Germline CDR1 is MNHEY and CDR2 is SVGAGI. The CDR3 is 16 amino acids. This sample is part of a study of blood T cell repertoires in COVID-19. About the study: The analysed material was cDNA or gDNA that came from T cells, B-cell-depleted T cells, or PBMCs.

The receptor was isolated from a man aged 45 to 65 with active COVID-19. Sequenced input: peripheral blood. This chain joins TRBV6-5 and TRBJ2-1; a weak D match, TRBD1 (6 bases). The CDR3 DNA follows: TGTGCCAGCAGTTACGGGGGCCCAACCGAGCTGGGTGAGCAGTTCTTC. The encoded protein is CASSYGGPTELGEQFF.